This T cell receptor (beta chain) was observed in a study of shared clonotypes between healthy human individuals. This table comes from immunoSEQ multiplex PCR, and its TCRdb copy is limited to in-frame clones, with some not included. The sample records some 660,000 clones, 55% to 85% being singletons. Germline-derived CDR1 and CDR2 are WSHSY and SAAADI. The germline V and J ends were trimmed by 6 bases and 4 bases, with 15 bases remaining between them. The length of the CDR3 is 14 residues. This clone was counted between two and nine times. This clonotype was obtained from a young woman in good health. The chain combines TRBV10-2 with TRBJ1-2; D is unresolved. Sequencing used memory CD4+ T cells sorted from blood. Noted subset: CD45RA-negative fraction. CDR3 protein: CASRAEFGVYGYTF. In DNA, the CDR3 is TGCGCCAGCAGGGCGGAATTCGGGGTCTATGGCTACACCTTC.